This passage covers 13 T cell receptor beta chains from one sample sequenced in a study of human T cells and chemical hapten exposure. TCRdb reprocessed the RACE reads via MiXCR and lists one record per CDR3 protein. The repertoire holds more than 250,000 distinct CDR3 sequences, with about 7.7% as singletons. Time point meaning: pre-sensitization, week 0. As for treatment: therapeutic diphenylcyclopropenone sensitization with weekly scalp DPC. The starting material was whole blood, obtained in connection with sensitization to the hapten diphenylcyclopropenone (DPC). All receptors come from a man between 18 and 35 years old with alopecia areata. Some clones in this sample may be carry-over from other donors' samples.

Only a few counts were recorded for this clonotype. The rearrangement uses TRBV3-1 and TRBJ2-5; 8 bases line up with TRBD2. V lost 3 bases, J lost 4 bases, and 7 bases stayed unmatched. CDR1 and CDR2 from the germline V gene are LGHDT and YNNKEL (reference sequence). The CDR3 length is 15 residues. Here the CDR3 reads CASSHGGGRGETQYF. CDR3 nucleotide sequence: TGTGCCAGCAGCCACGGCGGGGGGAGAGGAGAGACCCAGTACTTC.

This clonotype was counted between two and nine times. The chain links TRBV4-3 to TRBJ2-2; D may be TRBD2 (6 bases). There are 14 residues in the CDR3. CDR1 and CDR2 from the germline V gene are LGHNA and YSLEER. V was clipped by 8 bases and J by 0 bases, with 10 bases between them. DNA for the CDR3: TGCGCCAGCGGTTCTAGCGCGAACACCGGGGAGCTGTTTTTT. It yields the protein CASGSSANTGELFF.

This chain uses TRBV3-1 with TRBJ1-1; 8 bases agree with TRBD1. V lost 3 bases to trimming and J lost 1 base; unmatched junction nucleotides: 7. CDR3 length: 16 residues. Germline V gene data show CDR1 as LGHDT and CDR2 as YNNKEL (reference sequence). The CDR3 here is CASSQAGTGWNTEAFF. CDR3 coding DNA: TGTGCCAGCAGCCAGGCTGGGACAGGTTGGAACACTGAAGCTTTCTTT.

This clonotype has a count of ten or more. The J gene is TRBJ2-7, the V gene TRBV29-1, with 8 bases that match TRBD1. The V segment lost 4 bases and the J segment 5 bases; nucleotides outside the gene matches: 7. Germline-derived CDR1 and CDR2 are SQVTM and ANQGSEA. CDR3 length equals 13 residues. CDR3 coding DNA: TGCAGCGTTGGTCAGGGGGCTGGAGACGAGCAGTACTTC. Translated, it gives CSVGQGAGDEQYF.

This chain links TRBV2 with TRBJ2-3; perhaps TRBD2 as D (6 bases). Germline assignment: CDR1 SNHLY and CDR2 FYNNEI. Trimming shortened V by 6 bases and J by 6 bases, and 19 bases separated the two germline ends. The CDR3 has 15 amino acids. Written as DNA, the CDR3 is TGTGCCAGCAGCGTGGAGATCATAGCGGCGGATACGCAGTATTTT. It encodes CASSVEIIAADTQYF.

This clonotype was seen a few times. The rearrangement links TRBV4-3 to TRBJ1-2, with 8 bases matching TRBD1. This CDR3 has 16 amino acids. V was clipped by 0 bases and J by 6 bases; unmatched bases: 9. CDR1 and CDR2 (germline): LGHNA, YSLEER. The CDR3 DNA reads as TGCGCCAGCAGCCAAGAAGGAGCAGGGGGCCGTGATGGCTACACCTTC. It specifies CASSQEGAGGRDGYTF.

This chain uses TRBV7-2 with TRBJ2-5; D is perhaps TRBD1 or TRBD2 (5 bases each). Trimming shortened V by 4 bases and J by 5 bases, and 14 bases separated the two germline ends. Germline lookup yields CDR1 SGHTA and CDR2 FQGNSA. The CDR3 loop spans 14 amino acids. The CDR3 bases are TGTGCCAGCAGCTCCAGAGGGGCCTGGGAGACCCAGTACTTC. Protein sequence: CASSSRGAWETQYF.

The CDR3 sequence: CASSPETGIGEKLFF. In DNA, the CDR3 is TGTGCCAGCAGTCCCGAGACAGGGATTGGTGAAAAACTGTTTTTT. V usage is TRBV12-3 or TRBV12-4 and J usage is TRBJ1-4; 7 positions match TRBD1. The CDR3 is made up of 15 amino acids. Germline trimming cut 5 bases from V and 7 bases from J; bases unmatched to any gene: 10.

This clonotype was seen at least ten times. This sequence joins TRBV10-3 and TRBJ2-5; a weak D match, TRBD1 (6 bases). Germline values: CDR1 ENHRY, CDR2 SYGVKD. V was pared by 4 bases and J by 2 bases, with 17 bases between. CDR3 length: 16 residues. The CDR3 DNA is TGTGCCATCAGTGCACAGGGCTCCCCTACTCAAGAGACCCAGTACTTC. Translation gives CAISAQGSPTQETQYF.

This clonotype was recorded many times. The chain has TRBV27 and TRBJ2-7, with TRBD1 matching 8 bases. V gave up 5 bases and J gave up 3 bases; unmatched junction bases: 6. In germline, CDR1 is MNHEY, CDR2 SMNVEV (reference sequence). The CDR3 totals 14 residues. CDR3 coding DNA: TGTGCCAGCAGTCCCTGGACAGGGAACTACGAGCAGTACTTC. Translating it yields CASSPWTGNYEQYF.

At least ten counts were recorded for this clonotype. V and J are TRBV24-1 and TRBJ2-1; tentative D call: TRBD1 (7 bases). The length of the CDR3 is 15 residues. V was cut by 7 bases and J by 4 bases, with 16 bases left in between. Looked up from germline, CDR1 is KGHDR and CDR2 is SFDVKD. The CDR3 DNA follows: TGTGCCACCAGCCCCCAGGGGGGCTTATACAATGAGCAGTTCTTC. This codes for CATSPQGGLYNEQFF.

Many counts were recorded for this clonotype. The genes are TRBV6-2 or TRBV6-3 and TRBJ1-6; D might be TRBD1 (6 bases). The CDR3 consists of 16 residues. V was pared by 5 bases and J by 1 base, with 12 bases between. Per germline, CDR1 MNHEY and CDR2 SVGEGT. CDR3 nucleotide sequence: TGTGCCAGCAGTCCGGACAGTGGATCCTATAATTCACCCCTCCACTTT. This gives the protein CASSPDSGSYNSPLHF.

This rearrangement joins TRBV2 to TRBJ2-5; D remains unclear. The germline V and J ends were trimmed by 6 bases and 6 bases, with 5 bases remaining between them. Germline V gene sequence: CDR1 SNHLY, CDR2 FYNNEI. CDR3 length: 10 amino acids. This CDR3 is CASRMKTQYF. The CDR3 nucleotides are TGTGCCAGCAGGATGAAGACCCAGTACTTC.